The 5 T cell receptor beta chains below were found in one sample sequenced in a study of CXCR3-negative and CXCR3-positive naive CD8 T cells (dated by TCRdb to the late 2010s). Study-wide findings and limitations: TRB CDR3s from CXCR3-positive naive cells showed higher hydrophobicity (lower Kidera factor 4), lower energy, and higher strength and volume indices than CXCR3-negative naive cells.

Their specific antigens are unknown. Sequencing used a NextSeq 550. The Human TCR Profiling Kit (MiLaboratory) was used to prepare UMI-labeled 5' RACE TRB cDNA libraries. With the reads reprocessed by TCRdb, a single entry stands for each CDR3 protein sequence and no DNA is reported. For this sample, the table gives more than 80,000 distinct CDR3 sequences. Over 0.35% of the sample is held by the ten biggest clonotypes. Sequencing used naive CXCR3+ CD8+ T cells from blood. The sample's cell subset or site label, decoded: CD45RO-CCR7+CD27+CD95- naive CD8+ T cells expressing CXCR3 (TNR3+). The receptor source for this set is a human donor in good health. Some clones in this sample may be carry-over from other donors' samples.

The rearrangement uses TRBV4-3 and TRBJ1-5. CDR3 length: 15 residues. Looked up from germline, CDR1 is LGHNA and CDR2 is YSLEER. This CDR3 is CASSQDRRGLQPQHF.

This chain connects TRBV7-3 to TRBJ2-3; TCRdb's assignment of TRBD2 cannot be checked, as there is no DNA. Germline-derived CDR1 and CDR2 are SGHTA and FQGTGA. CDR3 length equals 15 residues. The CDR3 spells CASSLSGHLTDTQYF.

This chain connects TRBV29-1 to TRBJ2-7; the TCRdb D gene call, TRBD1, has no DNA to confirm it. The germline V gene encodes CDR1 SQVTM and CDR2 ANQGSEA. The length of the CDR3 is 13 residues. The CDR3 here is CSVEAETGYEQYF.

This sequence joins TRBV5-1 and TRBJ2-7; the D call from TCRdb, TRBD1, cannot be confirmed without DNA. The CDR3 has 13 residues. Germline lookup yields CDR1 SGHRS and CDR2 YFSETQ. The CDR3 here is CASSFGAAYEQYF. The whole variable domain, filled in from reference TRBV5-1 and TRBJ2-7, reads KAGVTQTPRYLIKTRGQQVTLSCSPISGHRSVSWYQQTPGQGLQFLFEYFSETQRNKGNFPGRFSGRQFSNSRSEMNVSTLELGDSALYLCASSFGAAYEQYFGPGTRLTVT.

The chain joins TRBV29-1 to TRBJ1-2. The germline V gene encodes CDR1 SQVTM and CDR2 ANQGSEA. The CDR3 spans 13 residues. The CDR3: CSVVRGFSYGYTF.